What follows is one T cell receptor beta chain and its context. Its antigen remains unidentified. Germline V gene lookup returns CDR1 PRHDT and CDR2 FYEKMQ (reference sequence). Trimming cost V 4 bases and J 2 bases, with 15 bases left between them. The length of the CDR3 is 15 residues. This sample is part of a study of neoadjuvant nivolumab and ipilimumab in lung cancer. Study-wide findings and caveats: From pretherapy to surgery, tumor richness and clonality rose with dual therapy. Resected-tumor TCR richness correlated positively with pretherapy blood richness.

Sequencing used immunoSEQ multiplex PCR; TCRdb keeps in-frame clones, though not all of them. Of roughly 8,600 clones in the sample, about 87% were seen once. The sequence derives from an adult with non-small cell lung cancer. The chain carries TRBV13 and TRBJ2-7; tentatively, D is TRBD2 (5 bases). The sequenced sample was tumor tissue, obtained after neoadjuvant nivolumab, alone or with ipilimumab, at or shortly before surgery. CDR3 coding DNA: TGTGCCAGCAGCTCCTACCGTCCCGGGGCCTACGAGCAGTACTTC. It translates to CASSSYRPGAYEQYF. Full variable domain (missing parts from reference TRBV13 and TRBJ2-7): AAGVIQSPRHLIKEKRETATLKCYPIPRHDTVYWYQQGPGQDPQFLISFYEKMQSDKGSIPDRFSAQQFSDYHSELNMSSLELGDSALYFCASSSYRPGAYEQYFGPGTRLTVT.